Presented here are 9 T cell receptor beta chains from one specimen sequenced in a study. Using its own MiXCR run on the 5' RACE reads, TCRdb lists one record per CDR3 protein. The table shows around 33,000 distinct CDR3 sequences, with about 24% occurring only once. The sample taken for sequencing was memory CD4+ T cells sorted from blood. Subset given: memory CD4+ T cells, CD4+CD45RO+CD25-. The receptors here all came from a female donor with breast cancer.

This clonotype has just a few counts. V and J are TRBV27 and TRBJ2-7, with 9 nucleotides matching TRBD1. CDR3 size: 17 residues. From germline, CDR1 is MNHEY and CDR2 SMNVEV (reference sequence). Trimming took 2 bases from V and 0 from J; bases not matched to a gene: 8. The CDR3 coding sequence is TGTGCCAGCAGTTTAGCGCCGGGGACAGGGCTCTCCTACGAGCAGTACTTC. Amino acids: CASSLAPGTGLSYEQYF.

This clonotype was detected ten times or more. The chain couples TRBV6-1 to TRBJ2-5; 12 positions match TRBD2. CDR3 length equals 14 residues. Per the germline V gene, CDR1 is MNHNS and CDR2 is SASEGT. The trim removed 8 bases at V and 6 bases at J, leaving 7 bases unmatched. The CDR3 coding sequence is TGTGCCAGCCAGACTAGCGGGAGTCCGAAGACCCAGTACTTC. Amino acids: CASQTSGSPKTQYF.

Note on this clonotype: This may arise from a read error, as a much more abundant clone is one base away. This rearrangement joins TRBV27 to TRBJ1-3, with 8 bases that match TRBD1. Germline CDR1 and CDR2: MNHEY and SMNVEV (reference sequence). CDR3 length equals 14 residues. DNA for the CDR3: TGTGCCAGCAGGGGACAGGTCGACGGAAACACCATACATTTT. Translated, it gives CASRGQVDGNTIHF.

The rearrangement uses TRBV14 and TRBJ2-1, with a tentative D call TRBD2 (6 bases). V shed 1 base and J shed 1 base, with 8 bases lying between them. This CDR3 region has 15 residues. Germline CDR1 reads SGHDN; CDR2 reads FVKESK. The CDR3 spells CASSQVGGSYNEQFF. CDR3 DNA: TGTGCCAGCAGCCAAGTGGGGGGTTCCTACAATGAGCAGTTCTTC.

V gene TRBV5-5 combines with J gene TRBJ1-4, with D maybe TRBD1 (6 bases). Germline V CDR1 and CDR2: SGHKS, YYEKEE (reference sequence). This CDR3 contains 14 residues. The V and J ends lost 5 bases and 8 bases respectively, with 16 bases between them. The CDR3 DNA is TGTGCCAGCAGACCGACAGGAGGAGAAGAAAAACTGTTTTTT. It codes for CASRPTGGEEKLFF.

There are a few counts of this clonotype. V and J are TRBV20-1 and TRBJ2-7; 12 nucleotides line up with TRBD1. Per germline, CDR1 DFQATT and CDR2 SNEGSKA (reference sequence). The CDR3 has 15 residues. The V gene end was trimmed by 3 bases and the J gene end by 2 bases; junction bases not matched to a gene: 5. In DNA form, the CDR3 reads TGCAGTGCTAGGCTCCGGGACAGGGGGCCCTACGAGCAGTACTTC. This codes for CSARLRDRGPYEQYF.

The chain combines TRBV5-4 with TRBJ2-5; D unclear. The CDR3 has 14 amino acids. V was clipped by 4 bases and J by 5 bases, with 15 bases between them. Germline V gene data show CDR1 as SGHNT and CDR2 as YYREEE (reference sequence). The CDR3 nucleotides are TGTGCCAGCAGCCAAGAGGTTACCGGGGAGACCCAGTACTTC. Amino acids: CASSQEVTGETQYF.

This clonotype has more than one count but fewer than ten. This rearrangement joins TRBV4-1 to TRBJ1-5; the D is unclear. The V end lost 2 bases, the J end lost 4 bases, and 18 bases lay between the germline ends. The CDR3 runs to 17 residues. CDR1 and CDR2 (germline): MGHRA, YSYEKL. CDR3 loop: CASSQPDGTAINQPQHF. CDR3 nucleotides: TGCGCCAGCAGCCAACCGGATGGAACAGCGATTAATCAGCCCCAGCATTTT.

As to this clonotype: A clone one base away is much larger, so this may be a read error. The rearrangement joins TRBV28 to TRBJ1-5, with no clear D. The germline CDR1 and CDR2 sequences are MDHEN and SYDVKM. CDR3 length: 14 amino acids. The CDR3 DNA sequence: TGTGCCACCAGTTTATTCGTCAGAAAGCAGCCCCAGCATTTT. Amino acid sequence: CATSLFVRKQPQHF.